The next 27 T cell receptor beta chains were all read from a single sample in a study of cytomegalovirus exposure and HLA in healthy donors. PCR was performed using 60 Vbeta and 13 Jbeta primers. Clones were sequenced by immunoSEQ multiplex PCR, and TCRdb holds only the in-frame ones, with some missing. The sample has 130,000 to 150,000 clones, and its top ten clones hold 0.75% to 1%. Sequenced input: PBMCs. Every receptor here comes from a male donor in good health and CMV-seronegative.

V and J are TRBV6-1 and TRBJ2-4, with a possible D match to TRBD1 (6 bases). The germline CDR1 and CDR2 sequences are MNHNS and SASEGT. This CDR3 is built from 12 residues. Trimming stripped 6 bases from V and 4 bases from J, with 7 bases between. The CDR3 DNA reads as TGTGCCAGCAGAACAGGGAAAAACATTCAGTACTTC. Translation gives CASRTGKNIQYF.

Notes on this clone: Other DNA sequences in this specimen translate into the identical CDR3. The chain carries TRBV7-9 and TRBJ1-3; 9 bases line up with TRBD1. CDR1 is SEHNR, CDR2 FQNEAQ, per germline (reference sequence). CDR3 size: 15 residues. The J segment lost 4 bases and the V segment lost 1 base, leaving 2 bases of the junction unmatched. This CDR3 is CASSLGTGAGNTIYF. The DNA of the CDR3 is TGTGCCAGCAGCTTAGGGACAGGGGCCGGAAACACCATATATTTT.

V is TRBV19 and J is TRBJ2-1; 11 bases agree with TRBD2. The CDR3 runs 17 residues. The J segment lost 2 bases and the V segment lost 4 bases, leaving 7 bases of the junction unmatched. Germline V gives CDR1 LNHDA, CDR2 SQIVND (reference sequence). The CDR3 DNA sequence: TGTGCCAGTAGTAGCCCCCCGGGACTAGCGGCCTACAATGAGCAGTTCTTC. Translation: CASSSPPGLAAYNEQFF. The full variable domain, completed using reference TRBV19 and TRBJ2-1, is DGGITQSPKYLFRKEGQNVTLSCEQNLNHDAMYWYRQDPGQGLRLIYYSQIVNDFQKGDIAEGYSVSREKKESFPLTVTSAQKNPTAFYLCASSSPPGLAAYNEQFFGPGTRLTVL.

This chain links TRBV19 with TRBJ2-7; D call uncertain. Germline V gives CDR1 LNHDA, CDR2 SQIVND (reference sequence). Trimming removed 5 bases from V and 2 bases from J, with 10 bases in between. This CDR3 comprises 13 residues. For the CDR3, the DNA is TGTGCCAGTAGTCCCTCCCCCCCCTACGAGCAGTACTTC. Amino acid sequence: CASSPSPPYEQYF.

Here the CDR3 reads CASSVEIYNEQFF. The DNA of the CDR3 is TGCGCCAGCAGTGTGGAGATTTACAATGAGCAGTTCTTC. The genes are TRBV10-1 and TRBJ2-1, with unresolved D. CDR1 WNHNN and CDR2 SYGVQD come from the germline V gene (reference sequence). V lost 4 bases, J lost 4 bases, and 8 bases lay in between. CDR3 length: 13 amino acids.

This chain connects TRBV19 to TRBJ2-7; the match to TRBD1 covers 8 bases. The CDR3 extends over 15 amino acids. Per germline, CDR1 LNHDA and CDR2 SQIVND (reference sequence). V dropped 5 bases and J dropped 3; count of bases not matched to a gene: 9. This chain's CDR3 is CASSGGIGQGYEQYF. DNA for the CDR3: TGTGCCAGTAGTGGGGGAATTGGACAGGGCTACGAGCAGTACTTC.

In regard to this clone: At one boundary the junction diverges from the germline segment, which might be a read error. The identical CDR3 is also encoded by other nucleotide sequences in the sample. V gene TRBV7-9 combines with J gene TRBJ1-2; 9 bases map to TRBD1. This CDR3 is 17 amino acids long. Germline values: CDR1 SEHNR, CDR2 FQNEAQ (reference sequence). This CDR3 is CASSLVIGTGMFYGYTF. CDR3 nucleotide sequence: TGCGCCAGCAGCTTAGTAATCGGGACAGGGATGTTCTATGGCTACACCTTC.

The chain uses TRBV7-9 and TRBJ1-1, with 11 bases identical to TRBD1. The V gene's germline CDR1 is SEHNR and CDR2 FQNEAQ (reference sequence). The CDR3 is made up of 16 amino acids. After removal of 5 bases from V and 4 bases from J, the junction contained 9 bases not matched to a gene. CDR3 coding DNA: TGTGCCAGCAGCCGCCTACCCGGGACAGGGGGCACTGAAGCTTTCTTT. Protein: CASSRLPGTGGTEAFF.

The chain has TRBV6-5 and TRBJ2-3; 10 nucleotides line up with TRBD2. The CDR3 sequence is 15 residues long. The V gene end was trimmed by 7 bases and the J gene end by 2 bases; junction bases not matched to a gene: 6. Germline lookup yields CDR1 MNHEY and CDR2 SVGAGI. CDR3 nucleotide sequence: TGTGCCAGCACCAAGCGGGGGGGCACCACAGATACGCAGTATTTT. It specifies CASTKRGGTTDTQYF.

The chain uses TRBV7-2 and TRBJ1-1, with a weak D call TRBD1 (6 bases). The V gene's germline CDR1 is SGHTA and CDR2 FQGNSA. With 3 bases removed from V and 5 bases from J, the gap between germline ends came to 10 bases. The CDR3 sequence is 13 residues long. This chain's CDR3 is CASSLGGGTEAFF. Written as DNA, the CDR3 is TGTGCCAGCAGCTTGGGAGGGGGGACTGAAGCTTTCTTT.

The J gene is TRBJ2-1, the V gene TRBV6-1; 8 positions agree with TRBD2. Per the germline V gene, CDR1 is MNHNS and CDR2 is SASEGT. The CDR3 totals 14 residues. The trim removed 6 bases at V and 5 bases at J, leaving 6 bases unmatched. In DNA form, the CDR3 reads TGTGCCAGCAGCAGTGGGACTAGTGACAATGAGCAGTTCTTC. Its translation: CASSSGTSDNEQFF.

The chain uses TRBV10-1 and TRBJ2-5, with D possibly matching TRBD1 (5 bases). The CDR3 length is 15 residues. Trimming took off 3 bases at V and 1 base at J, with 12 bases between the two ends. Germline V gene lookup returns CDR1 WNHNN and CDR2 SYGVQD (reference sequence). The CDR3 DNA is TGCGCCAGCAGTGACGACAGTGGCCCCCAAGAGACCCAGTACTTC. Translation gives CASSDDSGPQETQYF.

The V and J genes are TRBV15 and TRBJ2-7; 7 nucleotides align to TRBD2. The length of the CDR3 is 16 residues. The V segment lost 0 bases and the J segment 5 bases; nucleotides outside the gene matches: 10. From germline, CDR1 is LNHNV and CDR2 YYDKDF (reference sequence). Here the CDR3 reads CATSRDLGGGPDEQYF. In nucleotides, the CDR3 is TGTGCCACCAGCAGAGATCTGGGGGGAGGGCCTGACGAGCAGTACTTC. Full variable domain (rest looked up from reference TRBV15 and TRBJ2-7): DAMVIQNPRYQVTQFGKPVTLSCSQTLNHNVMYWYQQKSSQAPKLLFHYYDKDFNNEADTPDNFQSRRPNTSFCFLDIRSPGLGDTAMYLCATSRDLGGGPDEQYFGPGTRLTVT.

This sequence joins TRBV29-1 and TRBJ1-2; D is possibly TRBD1 (6 bases). CDR1 is SQVTM, CDR2 ANQGSEA, per germline. Trimming cost V 6 bases and J 8 bases, with 16 bases left between them. The length of the CDR3 is 12 residues. The CDR3 protein is CSVRGHQPGYTF. The CDR3 bases are TGCAGCGTGCGGGGGCATCAACCGGGCTACACCTTC. The full variable domain, rest sourced from reference TRBV29-1 and TRBJ1-2, is SAVISQKPSRDICQRGTSLTIQCQVDSQVTMMFWYRQQPGQSLTLIATANQGSEATYESGFVIDKFPISRPNLTFSTLTVSNMSPEDSSIYLCSVRGHQPGYTFGSGTRLTVV.

This chain connects TRBV9 to TRBJ2-1, with 8 nucleotides matching TRBD1. Looked up from germline, CDR1 is SGDLS and CDR2 is YYNGEE. This CDR3 spans 12 amino acids. V shed 4 bases and J 11 bases; nucleotides not matched to a gene: 5. The CDR3 protein is CASSIGTGQQFF. Here the CDR3 DNA reads TGTGCCAGCAGCATTGGGACAGGACAGCAGTTCTTC. The complete variable domain, with remaining parts taken from reference TRBV9 and TRBJ2-1, reads DSGVTQTPKHLITATGQRVTLRCSPRSGDLSVYWYQQSLDQGLQFLIQYYNGEERAKGNILERFSAQQFPDLHSELNLSSLELGDSALYFCASSIGTGQQFFGPGTRLTVL.

V and J are TRBV4-2 and TRBJ2-1; weak D call: TRBD1 (5 bases). The CDR3 extends over 18 amino acids. The germline V gene has CDR1 LGHNA and CDR2 YNFKEQ. V was cut by 5 bases and J by 2 bases, with 22 bases left in between. The CDR3 reads CASSKSFRAEITYNEQFF. The CDR3 nucleotides read TGTGCCAGCAGCAAATCCTTCAGGGCGGAGATCACCTACAATGAGCAGTTCTTC.

The chain couples TRBV19 to TRBJ1-2; tentatively, D is TRBD1 (5 bases). The CDR3 spans 14 residues. V gave up 8 bases and J gave up 1 base, with 14 bases separating them. Per germline, CDR1 LNHDA and CDR2 SQIVND (reference sequence). CDR3 DNA sequence: TGTGCCAGTCAAAATGCGGACAATAACTATGGCTACACCTTC. This translates into CASQNADNNYGYTF.

The chain couples TRBV25-1 to TRBJ1-3; D gene ambiguous. V gave up 6 bases and J gave up 8 bases, with 11 bases separating them. CDR3 size: 12 residues. The V gene's germline CDR1 is MGHDK and CDR2 SYGVNS. CDR3 residues: CASRRNRDTIYF. The CDR3 DNA sequence: TGTGCCAGCAGGCGTAACAGAGACACCATATATTTT.

The chain employs TRBV29-1 and TRBJ2-7; 7 nucleotides agree with TRBD2. V gave up 7 bases and J gave up 1 base; unmatched junction bases: 10. CDR1 and CDR2 (germline): SQVTM, ANQGSEA. This CDR3 has 14 amino acids. The CDR3 spells CSGAIAGASYEQYF. The CDR3 DNA is TGCAGCGGGGCGATCGCGGGAGCTTCCTACGAGCAGTACTTC.

V usage is TRBV6-5 and J usage is TRBJ2-1; TRBD1 is a possible D gene (5 bases). Germline V gene sequence: CDR1 MNHEY, CDR2 SVGAGI. V was pared by 2 bases and J by 5 bases, with 16 bases between. The CDR3 runs to 16 residues. The CDR3 region is CASSYGAPPLNNEQFF. The CDR3, as DNA: TGTGCCAGCAGTTACGGGGCTCCACCCCTAAACAATGAGCAGTTCTTC.

This chain links TRBV6-5 with TRBJ2-6, with a tentative D call TRBD1 (6 bases). Per germline, CDR1 MNHEY and CDR2 SVGAGI. V lost 6 bases to trimming and J lost 2 bases, with 11 bases between them. The CDR3 consists of 15 residues. CDR3 region: CASSVEGAGANVLTF. As DNA, the CDR3 is TGTGCCAGCAGCGTAGAGGGGGCTGGGGCCAACGTCCTGACTTTC.

J is TRBJ2-7 and V is TRBV27; a weak D match, TRBD1 (6 bases). The CDR3 runs 12 residues. Deletions cut 10 bases from V and 6 bases from J, with 16 bases between. The germline CDR1 and CDR2 sequences are MNHEY and SMNVEV (reference sequence). The CDR3 loop reads CAIRAGAGEQYF. CDR3 bases: TGTGCCATCCGGGCAGGGGCTGGCGAGCAGTACTTC.

The chain couples TRBV9 to TRBJ1-6; 7 nucleotides align to TRBD1. V gave up 3 bases and J gave up 8 bases; unmatched junction bases: 5. The CDR3 is 14 residues long. CDR1 SGDLS and CDR2 YYNGEE come from the germline V gene. CDR3 coding DNA: TGTGCCAGCAGCGACCGGGACAGAGATTCACCCCTCCACTTT. Encoded protein: CASSDRDRDSPLHF.

The CDR3 here is CSVEGAGGSEKLFF. The CDR3 coding sequence is TGCAGCGTTGAAGGGGCAGGGGGCAGTGAAAAACTGTTTTTT. The J gene is TRBJ1-4, the V gene TRBV29-1; 8 bases are shared with TRBD1. The germline CDR1 and CDR2 sequences are SQVTM and ANQGSEA. The CDR3 totals 14 residues. V dropped 1 base and J dropped 7; count of bases not matched to a gene: 5.

The V and J genes are TRBV5-6 and TRBJ2-2, with D perhaps TRBD2 (6 bases). Germline loops: CDR1 SGHDT, CDR2 YYEEEE. The V gene lost 4 bases and the J gene lost 0 bases, with 10 bases spanning the gap. The CDR3 consists of 15 residues. This chain's CDR3 is CASSPGLANTGELFF. CDR3 nucleotide sequence: TGTGCCAGCAGCCCGGGACTTGCGAACACCGGGGAGCTGTTTTTT. Full variable domain (outside the CDR3, taken from reference TRBV5-6 and TRBJ2-2): DAGVTQSPTHLIKTRGQQVTLRCSPKSGHDTVSWYQQALGQGPQFIFQYYEEEERQRGNFPDRFSGHQFPNYSSELNVNALLLGDSALYLCASSPGLANTGELFFGEGSRLTVL.

To note about this clone: In the same sample, other DNA sequences code for this CDR3. The chain uses TRBV5-1 and TRBJ1-1; D possibly corresponds to TRBD1 (5 bases). The CDR3 totals 12 residues. V was trimmed by 1 base and J by 4 bases, leaving 5 bases between them. Germline CDR1 is SGHRS and CDR2 is YFSETQ. CDR3 sequence: CASSLTGTEAFF. For the CDR3, the DNA is TGCGCCAGCAGCTTGACAGGCACTGAAGCTTTCTTT.

The chain recombines TRBV4-3 with TRBJ1-6; the match to TRBD1 covers 8 bases. The V segment lost 2 bases and the J segment 8 bases; nucleotides outside the gene matches: 2. The CDR3 contains 14 residues. The germline gives CDR1 LGHNA, CDR2 YSLEER. The DNA for the CDR3 is TGCGCCAGCAGCCAAACGACAGGGGATTCACCCCTCCACTTT. Protein product: CASSQTTGDSPLHF.